This T cell receptor (beta chain) was sequenced for a study of T-cell memory formation after mild COVID-19. On this clonotype itself: The antigen is undetermined. A junction boundary mismatches the germline segment, possibly from a read error.

Each CDR3 protein is one row after TCRdb ran MiXCR on the 5' RACE reads. The data show 300,000 to 350,000 distinct CDR3 sequences, 15% to 20% seen once. Whole-study results and caveats: CD8+ contracting clones occupied EMRA, while CD4+ ones occupied mainly CM and EM.

The clonotype comes from a man between 18 and 29 years old who had mild COVID-19 (a few samples of this study predate the infection). Cell type and time point are not known. Sequencing used PBMCs or a T cell subset sorted from them (not recorded which).

CDR3 sequence: CASTLGRGFYGYTF. The CDR3 DNA is TGTGCCAGCACCTTGGGACGGGGATTCTATGGCTACACCTTC. The chain carries TRBV5-4 and TRBJ1-2; D possibly corresponds to TRBD1 (5 bases). CDR3 size: 14 residues. Germline V CDR1 and CDR2: SGHNT, YYREEE (reference sequence).